The 25 T cell receptor beta chains given below trace back to one sample, sequenced in a study of beta chain features in type 1 diabetes. The whole isolated RNA underwent reverse transcription, so sequencing captured expressed TCRB transcripts. The method was immunoSEQ multiplex PCR; TCRdb's version includes in-frame clones alone and lacks a portion of them. This repertoire shows about 370,000 clones, roughly 15% found once; its top ten account for about 0.019%. The sequencing input was naive CD4+ T cells from blood. The receptors come from a woman aged 18-30 years in good health.

This clone was counted a few times. This chain joins TRBV18 and TRBJ1-4, with a possible D match to TRBD1 (5 bases). CDR1 is KGHSH, CDR2 LQKENI, per germline. This CDR3 has 14 residues. Trimming removed 3 bases at V and 4 bases at J, with 9 bases between. CDR3 DNA sequence: TGTGCCAGCTCACCTAGGGGAAGTAATGAAAAACTGTTTTTT. Its protein product is CASSPRGSNEKLFF.

This clone was picked up a small number of times. The rearrangement joins TRBV5-1 to TRBJ2-7; tentatively, D is TRBD2 (6 bases). Trimming removed 4 bases at V and 1 base at J, with 12 bases between. The CDR3 loop spans 14 amino acids. Germline loops: CDR1 SGHRS, CDR2 YFSETQ. The CDR3 DNA sequence: TGCGCCAGCAGCCAAGAGGGGAGGTCCTACGAGCAGTACTTC. Translated: CASSQEGRSYEQYF. Complete variable domain (other parts from reference TRBV5-1 and TRBJ2-7): KAGVTQTPRYLIKTRGQQVTLSCSPISGHRSVSWYQQTPGQGLQFLFEYFSETQRNKGNFPGRFSGRQFSNSRSEMNVSTLELGDSALYLCASSQEGRSYEQYFGPGTRLTVT.

This clone came up a few times. This rearrangement joins TRBV28 to TRBJ2-3, with D perhaps TRBD1 (7 bases). The CDR3 is 16 residues long. The V and J ends lost 3 bases and 0 bases respectively, with 13 bases between them. Germline CDR1 MDHEN, CDR2 SYDVKM. The CDR3: CASSFQGGPSTDTQYF. The DNA for the CDR3 is TGTGCCAGCAGTTTTCAGGGGGGACCTAGCACAGATACGCAGTATTTT.

This clone came up a few times. The V gene is TRBV25-1, the J gene TRBJ1-1; D gene unclear. With 4 bases removed from V and 4 bases from J, the gap between germline ends came to 16 bases. The CDR3 length is 15 residues. Germline CDR1 reads MGHDK; CDR2 reads SYGVNS. CDR3 nucleotides: TGTGCCAGCAGTGCGACCGGACCCCGGGGCACTGAAGCTTTCTTT. This translates into CASSATGPRGTEAFF.

This clone was seen a few times. The CDR3 region has the DNA TGTGCCAGCAGCTTAGTACTAGCGGGAACAGAGACCCAGTACTTC. It specifies CASSLVLAGTETQYF. The V and J genes are TRBV11-2 and TRBJ2-5, with 10 bases identical to TRBD2. The trim removed 1 base at V and 4 bases at J, leaving 3 bases unmatched. Looked up from germline, CDR1 is SGHAT and CDR2 is FQNNGV. There are 15 residues in the CDR3.

This chain connects TRBV5-1 to TRBJ2-3; D remains ambiguous. The CDR3 totals 11 residues. CDR1 and CDR2 from the germline V gene are SGHRS and YFSETQ. V lost 2 bases and J lost 6, with 4 bases in between. In DNA, the CDR3 is TGCGCCAGCAGCTTACACGATACGCAGTATTTT. Translating gives CASSLHDTQYF.

A few counts support this clone. V is TRBV7-3 and J is TRBJ2-1; D is unclear. The V end was cut by 5 bases, the J end by 3 bases, with 11 bases between. Germline V gives CDR1 SGHTA, CDR2 FQGTGA. CDR3 length: 14 residues. The CDR3 protein is CASSPTNIYNEQFF. The CDR3, as DNA: TGTGCCAGCAGCCCGACAAATATCTACAATGAGCAGTTCTTC.

V is TRBV28 and J is TRBJ2-2, with D uncertain. This CDR3 is 13 amino acids long. Germline values: CDR1 MDHEN, CDR2 SYDVKM. Trimming removed 3 bases from V and 3 bases from J, with 5 bases in between. DNA of the CDR3: TGTGCCAGCAGTTTGCCAGACACCGGGGAGCTGTTTTTT. Its protein product is CASSLPDTGELFF.

The rearrangement uses TRBV29-1 and TRBJ1-5, with 8 bases fitting TRBD1. Looked up from germline, CDR1 is SQVTM and CDR2 is ANQGSEA. V lost 4 bases and J lost 1; bases outside the gene matches: 3. CDR3 length: 14 residues. The CDR3 loop reads CSVGQGISNQPQHF. DNA for the CDR3: TGCAGCGTTGGACAGGGGATAAGCAATCAGCCCCAGCATTTT.

This clone was seen a few times. V and J are TRBV4-2 and TRBJ1-3, with TRBD1 identical over 9 bases. J gave up 7 bases and V 4 bases, and 5 bases lay outside the gene matches. This CDR3 has 14 amino acids. Germline V gene data show CDR1 as LGHNA and CDR2 as YNFKEQ. The CDR3 region is CASSPGTGSNTIYF. The CDR3 DNA sequence: TGTGCCAGCAGCCCCGGGACAGGGTCGAACACCATATATTTT.

V gene TRBV4-2 combines with J gene TRBJ1-5, with TRBD1 matching 11 bases. Trimming took 3 bases from V and 4 from J; bases not matched to a gene: 8. CDR1 LGHNA and CDR2 YNFKEQ come from the germline V gene. The CDR3 is 17 amino acids. CDR3 nucleotides: TGTGCCAGCAGCCATGTAACCGGGACAGGGGGGAATCAGCCCCAGCATTTT. Encoded protein: CASSHVTGTGGNQPQHF.

The chain carries TRBV13 and TRBJ1-2; 7 positions match TRBD1. Germline V gene data show CDR1 as PRHDT and CDR2 as FYEKMQ (reference sequence). There are 17 residues in the CDR3. Losses at the gene ends were 7 bases for V and 1 base for J; bases not matched to a gene: 15. The CDR3 DNA reads as TGTGCCAGCACCCTAGTCTCTGTCGGGACAGTTAACTATGGCTACACCTTC. It translates to CASTLVSVGTVNYGYTF.

As to this clone: Other DNA sequences from this sample encode an identical CDR3 as well. The V gene is TRBV5-1, the J gene TRBJ2-2; TRBD1 matches 7 bases. The V gene's germline CDR1 is SGHRS and CDR2 YFSETQ. This CDR3 has 15 amino acids. Trimming removed 1 base from V and 3 bases from J; junction bases left unmatched: 3. CDR3 nucleotides: TGCGCCAGCAGCTTGCGGCAGGGGGACACCGGGGAGCTGTTTTTT. It yields the protein CASSLRQGDTGELFF.

V gene TRBV30 combines with J gene TRBJ1-5; D unclear. Trimming left V 2 bases short and J 2 bases short, with 19 bases between. Germline loops: CDR1 GTSNPN, CDR2 SVGIG (reference sequence). The length of the CDR3 is 17 residues. The CDR3 DNA is TGTGCCTGGAGTTCGGCAGACTCATCCTACCGCAATCAGCCCCAGCATTTT. Protein sequence: CAWSSADSSYRNQPQHF.

V is TRBV9 and J is TRBJ2-2; 9 bases line up with TRBD2. V gave up 7 bases and J gave up 4 bases; unmatched junction bases: 8. The CDR3 is 15 amino acids. CDR1 SGDLS and CDR2 YYNGEE come from the germline V gene. The CDR3 protein is CASGSTSGSTGELFF. CDR3 DNA sequence: TGTGCCAGCGGAAGCACTAGCGGGTCCACCGGGGAGCTGTTTTTT.

This clone has only a few counts. The genes are TRBV29-1 and TRBJ2-3, with TRBD2 matching over 12 bases. With 6 bases clipped from V and 4 bases from J, the junction kept 5 bases outside the gene matches. The CDR3 contains 14 residues. Germline assignment: CDR1 SQVTM and CDR2 ANQGSEA. This CDR3 is CSVDLAGGPDTQYF. The CDR3 nucleotides are TGCAGCGTCGACCTAGCGGGAGGGCCAGATACGCAGTATTTT.

The chain carries TRBV23-1 and TRBJ2-3, with 10 bases identical to TRBD1. TRBV23-1 is an ORF, and what it does is uncertain. The V and J ends lost 2 bases and 4 bases, in that order; junction bases with no gene match: 6. The CDR3 has 16 residues. As DNA, the CDR3 is TGCGCCAGCAGTCAACGCCGGGACAGGGGTCCAGATACGCAGTATTTT. Protein: CASSQRRDRGPDTQYF.

This clone was observed a handful of times. The chain carries TRBV2 and TRBJ2-4; D might be TRBD2 (6 bases). The germline gives CDR1 SNHLY, CDR2 FYNNEI. V was trimmed by 2 bases and J by 1 base, leaving 15 bases between them. The CDR3 covers 17 residues. The CDR3 DNA is TGTGCCAGCAGTGAATGGTCCGCCCGGGGGGCCAAAAACATTCAGTACTTC. Translated, it gives CASSEWSARGAKNIQYF.

The rearrangement links TRBV9 to TRBJ2-7; 7 nucleotides agree with TRBD1. The CDR3 totals 15 residues. V shed 3 bases and J 3 bases; nucleotides not matched to a gene: 9. Germline V gives CDR1 SGDLS, CDR2 YYNGEE. The CDR3 here is CASSASRQGYYEQYF. As DNA, the CDR3 is TGTGCCAGCAGCGCATCTCGACAGGGTTACTACGAGCAGTACTTC. Full variable domain (missing parts from reference TRBV9 and TRBJ2-7): DSGVTQTPKHLITATGQRVTLRCSPRSGDLSVYWYQQSLDQGLQFLIQYYNGEERAKGNILERFSAQQFPDLHSELNLSSLELGDSALYFCASSASRQGYYEQYFGPGTRLTVT.

This chain links TRBV11-2 with TRBJ2-5, with 10 bases that match TRBD1. This CDR3 comprises 15 residues. Germline V lookup: CDR1 SGHAT, CDR2 FQNNGV. V gave up 6 bases and J gave up 5 bases; unmatched junction bases: 9. In DNA, the CDR3 is TGTGCCAGCAGTCGACAGGGGGCGTCAGGGGAGACCCAGTACTTC. This encodes CASSRQGASGETQYF.

The chain has TRBV4-3 and TRBJ2-3, with 11 bases fitting TRBD1. The germline V gene encodes CDR1 LGHNA and CDR2 YSLEER. The CDR3 totals 15 residues. V shed 3 bases and J 6 bases; nucleotides not matched to a gene: 5. The CDR3 bases are TGCGCCAGCAGCCACGGGGACAGGGGGTTGGATACGCAGTATTTT. Protein product: CASSHGDRGLDTQYF.

This clone has just a few counts. The chain uses TRBV7-9 and TRBJ1-5; no firm D call. Germline-derived CDR1 and CDR2 are SEHNR and FQNEAQ (reference sequence). The V end was cut by 4 bases, the J end by 0 bases, with 10 bases between. CDR3 size: 15 residues. CDR3 region: CASSSGGPSNQPQHF. DNA of the CDR3: TGTGCCAGCAGCTCGGGCGGGCCTAGCAATCAGCCCCAGCATTTT.

In this sample, this clone turned up a few times. This chain links TRBV29-1 with TRBJ1-2; TRBD1 might be the D (6 bases). V was clipped by 1 base and J by 8 bases, with 14 bases between them. CDR3 size: 13 residues. In germline, CDR1 is SQVTM, CDR2 ANQGSEA. Here the CDR3 reads CSVEVQGSGGYTF. CDR3 DNA: TGCAGCGTTGAAGTACAGGGTTCGGGAGGCTACACCTTC.

The chain carries TRBV9 and TRBJ2-3; possibly TRBD1 for D (6 bases). In germline, CDR1 is SGDLS, CDR2 YYNGEE. V lost 3 bases to trimming and J lost 6 bases, with 17 bases between them. CDR3 length equals 15 residues. In DNA, the CDR3 is TGTGCCAGCAGCGCGGACAGCCCTGTTAGGGATACGCAGTATTTT. It yields the protein CASSADSPVRDTQYF.

This clone was observed a handful of times. The chain employs TRBV28 and TRBJ2-6; 9 bases match TRBD1. J lost 2 bases, V lost 5 bases, and 4 bases had no gene match. Germline loops: CDR1 MDHEN, CDR2 SYDVKM. CDR3 length: 16 amino acids. This CDR3 is CASSRGDRAGANVLTF. The CDR3 bases are TGTGCCAGCAGTCGGGGGGACAGGGCTGGGGCCAACGTCCTGACTTTC.